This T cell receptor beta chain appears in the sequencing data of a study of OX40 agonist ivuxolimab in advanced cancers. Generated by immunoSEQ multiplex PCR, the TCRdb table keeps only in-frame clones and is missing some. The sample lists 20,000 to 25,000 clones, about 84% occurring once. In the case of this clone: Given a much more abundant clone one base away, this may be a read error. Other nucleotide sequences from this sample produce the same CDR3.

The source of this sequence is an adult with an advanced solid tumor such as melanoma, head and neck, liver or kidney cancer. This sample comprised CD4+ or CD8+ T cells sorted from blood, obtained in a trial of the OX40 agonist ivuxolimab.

The CDR3 DNA reads as TGTGCCACCAGTAGAGGATGGGGTCAGCCCCAGCATTTT. Translated, it gives CATSRGWGQPQHF. The chain carries TRBV15 and TRBJ1-5; D is undetermined. Germline CDR1 LNHNV, CDR2 YYDKDF (reference sequence). The CDR3 has 13 residues.